The clone carrying this TCR beta chain has at least ten counts. This CDR3 comprises 12 residues. The germline gives CDR1 MNHEY, CDR2 SVGAGI. V lost 6 bases to trimming and J lost 7 bases; unmatched junction nucleotides: 4. These data belong to a study of early T cells in non-severe SARS-CoV-2 infection. Study overall: Sequencing targeted bulk RNA from unsorted whole blood, leaving chains unpaired.

The TCR library protocol attached unique molecular identifiers to the individual cDNA molecules. TCRdb itself ran the 5' RACE reads through MiXCR, one entry per CDR3 protein. The repertoire has some 110,000 distinct CDR3 sequences, more than 12% of them found once; the top ten carry roughly a fifth. Sequenced: whole blood. This TCR was sampled from an adult who was a healthcare worker with PCR-confirmed SARS-CoV-2 infection or an uninfected control (not recorded which). This chain connects TRBV6-5 to TRBJ1-1, with TRBD1 matching 8 bases. The CDR3 DNA reads as TGTGCCAGCAGACAAACAGGGGGTGAAGCTTTCTTT. Its translation is CASRQTGGEAFF.